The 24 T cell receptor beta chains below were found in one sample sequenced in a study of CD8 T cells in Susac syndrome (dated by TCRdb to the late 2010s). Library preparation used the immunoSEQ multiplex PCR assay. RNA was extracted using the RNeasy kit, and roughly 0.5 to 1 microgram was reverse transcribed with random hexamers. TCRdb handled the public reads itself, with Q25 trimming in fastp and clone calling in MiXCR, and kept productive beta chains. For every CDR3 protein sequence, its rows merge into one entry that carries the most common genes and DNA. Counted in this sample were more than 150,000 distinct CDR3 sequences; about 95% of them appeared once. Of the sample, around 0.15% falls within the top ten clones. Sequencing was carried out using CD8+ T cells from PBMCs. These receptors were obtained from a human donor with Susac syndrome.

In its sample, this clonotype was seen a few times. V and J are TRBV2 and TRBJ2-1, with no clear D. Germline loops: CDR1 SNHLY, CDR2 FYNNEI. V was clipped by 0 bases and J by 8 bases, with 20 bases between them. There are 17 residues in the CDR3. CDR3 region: CASSEAFTAKRSDEQFF. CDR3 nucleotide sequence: TGTGCCAGCAGTGAAGCGTTCACGGCAAAGAGGTCGGATGAGCAGTTCTTC.

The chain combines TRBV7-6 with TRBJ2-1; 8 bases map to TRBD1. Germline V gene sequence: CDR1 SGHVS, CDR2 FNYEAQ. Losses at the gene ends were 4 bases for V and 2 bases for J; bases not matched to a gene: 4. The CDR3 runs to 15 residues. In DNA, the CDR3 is TGTGCCAGCAGCTCGCAGACAGGGGCCTACAATGAGCAGTTCTTC. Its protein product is CASSSQTGAYNEQFF.

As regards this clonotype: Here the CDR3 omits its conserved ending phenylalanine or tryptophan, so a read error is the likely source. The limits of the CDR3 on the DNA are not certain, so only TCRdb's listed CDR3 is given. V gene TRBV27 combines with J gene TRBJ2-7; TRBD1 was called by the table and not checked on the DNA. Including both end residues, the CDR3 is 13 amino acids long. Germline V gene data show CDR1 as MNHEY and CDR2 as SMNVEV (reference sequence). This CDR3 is CASSLSSGHPAVI.

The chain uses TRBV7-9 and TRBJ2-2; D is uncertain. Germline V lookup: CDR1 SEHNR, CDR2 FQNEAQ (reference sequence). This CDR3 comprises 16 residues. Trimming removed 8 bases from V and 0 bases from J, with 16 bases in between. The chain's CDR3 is CASDGVSGSNTGELFF. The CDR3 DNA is TGTGCCAGCGATGGCGTGTCAGGATCGAACACCGGGGAGCTGTTTTTT.

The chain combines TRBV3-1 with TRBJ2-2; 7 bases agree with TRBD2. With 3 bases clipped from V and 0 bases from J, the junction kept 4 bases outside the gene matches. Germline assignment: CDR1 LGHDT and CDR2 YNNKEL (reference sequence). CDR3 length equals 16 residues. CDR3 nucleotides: TGTGCCAGCAGCCAGCCGGGACTACCGAACACCGGGGAGCTGTTTTTT. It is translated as CASSQPGLPNTGELFF. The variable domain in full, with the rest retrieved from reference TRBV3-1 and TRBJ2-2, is DTAVSQTPKYLVTQMGNDKSIKCEQNLGHDTMYWYKQDSKKFLKIMFSYNNKELIINETVPNRFSPKSPDKAHLNLHINSLELGDSAVYFCASSQPGLPNTGELFFGEGSRLTVL.

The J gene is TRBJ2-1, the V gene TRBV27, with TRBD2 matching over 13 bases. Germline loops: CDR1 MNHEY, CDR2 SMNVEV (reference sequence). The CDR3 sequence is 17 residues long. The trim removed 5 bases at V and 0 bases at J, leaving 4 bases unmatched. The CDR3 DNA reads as TGTGCCAGCAGTCCGGGACTAGCGGGGATCTCCTACAATGAGCAGTTCTTC. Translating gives CASSPGLAGISYNEQFF.

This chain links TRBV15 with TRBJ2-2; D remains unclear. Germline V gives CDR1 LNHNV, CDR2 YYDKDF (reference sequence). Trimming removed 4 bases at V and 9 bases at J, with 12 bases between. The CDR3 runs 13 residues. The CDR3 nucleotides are TGTGCCACCAGCATTCAGGTCGAGAGGGAGCTGTTTTTT. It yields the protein CATSIQVERELFF.

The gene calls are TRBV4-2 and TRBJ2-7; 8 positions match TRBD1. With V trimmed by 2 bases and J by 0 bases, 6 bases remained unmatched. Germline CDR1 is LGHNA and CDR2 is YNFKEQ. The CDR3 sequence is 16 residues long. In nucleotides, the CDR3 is TGTGCCAGCAGCCAAACAACAGGGGGGACCTCCTACGAGCAGTACTTC. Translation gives CASSQTTGGTSYEQYF.

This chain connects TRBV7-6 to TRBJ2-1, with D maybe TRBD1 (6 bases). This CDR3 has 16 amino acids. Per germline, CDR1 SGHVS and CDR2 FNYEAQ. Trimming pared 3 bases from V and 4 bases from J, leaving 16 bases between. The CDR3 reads CASSFSAGTPYNEQFF. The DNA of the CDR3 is TGTGCCAGCAGCTTTTCTGCCGGGACACCGTACAATGAGCAGTTCTTC. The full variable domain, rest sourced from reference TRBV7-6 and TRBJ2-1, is GAGVSQSPRYKVTKRGQDVALRCDPISGHVSLYWYRQALGQGPEFLTYFNYEAQQDKSGLPNDRFSAERPEGSISTLTIQRTEQRDSAMYRCASSFSAGTPYNEQFFGPGTRLTVL.

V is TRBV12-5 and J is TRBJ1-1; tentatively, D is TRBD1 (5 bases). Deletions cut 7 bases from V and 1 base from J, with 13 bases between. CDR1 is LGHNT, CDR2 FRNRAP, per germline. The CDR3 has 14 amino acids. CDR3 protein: CASAWGTENTEAFF. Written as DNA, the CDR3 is TGTGCTAGTGCTTGGGGCACTGAGAACACTGAAGCTTTCTTT.

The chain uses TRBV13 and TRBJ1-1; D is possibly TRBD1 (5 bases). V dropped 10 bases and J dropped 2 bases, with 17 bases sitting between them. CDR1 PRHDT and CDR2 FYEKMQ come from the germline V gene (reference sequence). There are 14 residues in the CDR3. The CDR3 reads CATKPRARNTEAFF. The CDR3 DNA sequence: TGTGCCACCAAGCCCAGGGCGCGAAACACTGAAGCTTTCTTT.

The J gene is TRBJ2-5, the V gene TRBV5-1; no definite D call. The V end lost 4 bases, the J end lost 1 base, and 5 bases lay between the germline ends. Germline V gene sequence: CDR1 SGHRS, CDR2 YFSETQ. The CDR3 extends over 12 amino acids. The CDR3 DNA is TGCGCCAGCAGCCGGACCCAAGAGACCCAGTACTTC. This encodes CASSRTQETQYF.

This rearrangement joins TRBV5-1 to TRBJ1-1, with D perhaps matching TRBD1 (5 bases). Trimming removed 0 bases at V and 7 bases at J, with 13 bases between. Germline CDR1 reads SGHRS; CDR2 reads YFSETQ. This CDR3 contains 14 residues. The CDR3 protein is CASSLALTAVEAFF. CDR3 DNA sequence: TGCGCCAGCAGCTTGGCTCTGACAGCCGTTGAAGCTTTCTTT.

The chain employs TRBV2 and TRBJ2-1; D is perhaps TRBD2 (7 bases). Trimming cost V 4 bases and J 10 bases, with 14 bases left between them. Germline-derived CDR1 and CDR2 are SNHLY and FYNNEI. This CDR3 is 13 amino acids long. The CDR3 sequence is CASSVLRGGEQFF. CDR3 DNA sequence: TGTGCCAGCAGTGTGCTCAGGGGAGGGGAGCAGTTCTTC.

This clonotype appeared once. The CDR3 reads CASSLERTGNSPLHF. The CDR3, as DNA: TGTGCCAGCAGCTTAGAAAGGACAGGGAATTCACCCCTCCACTTT. The V and J genes are TRBV7-9 and TRBJ1-6; the match to TRBD1 covers 8 bases. CDR3 length: 15 residues. In germline, CDR1 is SEHNR, CDR2 FQNEAQ (reference sequence). V shed 1 base, J shed 7 bases, and the junction held 3 bases outside the gene matches.

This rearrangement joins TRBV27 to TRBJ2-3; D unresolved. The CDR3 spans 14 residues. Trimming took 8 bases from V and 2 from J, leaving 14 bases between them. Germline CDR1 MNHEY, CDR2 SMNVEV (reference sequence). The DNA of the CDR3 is TGTGCCAGCTATCCGGGCCATGTCACAGATACGCAGTATTTT. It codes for CASYPGHVTDTQYF.

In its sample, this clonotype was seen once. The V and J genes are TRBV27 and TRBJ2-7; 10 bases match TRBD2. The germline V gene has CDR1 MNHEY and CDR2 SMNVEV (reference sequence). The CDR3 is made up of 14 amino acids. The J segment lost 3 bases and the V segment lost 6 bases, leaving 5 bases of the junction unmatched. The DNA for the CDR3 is TGTGCCAGCAGCGGGACTAGCGACTACTACGAGCAGTACTTC. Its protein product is CASSGTSDYYEQYF.

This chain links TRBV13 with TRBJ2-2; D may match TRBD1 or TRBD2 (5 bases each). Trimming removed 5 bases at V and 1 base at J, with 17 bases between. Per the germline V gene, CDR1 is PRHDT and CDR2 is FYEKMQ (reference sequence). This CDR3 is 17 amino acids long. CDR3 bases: TGTGCCAGCAGCGCCTCGGGATGGGGGTTGAACACCGGGGAGCTGTTTTTT. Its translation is CASSASGWGLNTGELFF.

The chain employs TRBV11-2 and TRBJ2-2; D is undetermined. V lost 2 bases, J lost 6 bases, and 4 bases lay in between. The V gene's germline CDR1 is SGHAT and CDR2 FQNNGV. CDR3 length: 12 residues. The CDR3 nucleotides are TGTGCCAGCAGCTTAACGTCCGGGGAGCTGTTTTTT. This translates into CASSLTSGELFF.

The CDR3 loop reads CASMGNASTDTQYF. CDR3 sequence (DNA): TGTGCCAGCATGGGAAATGCTAGCACAGATACGCAGTATTTT. This sequence joins TRBV6-5 and TRBJ2-3; D gene unclear. The CDR3 runs to 14 residues. V was trimmed by 7 bases and J by 0 bases, leaving 11 bases between them. The germline CDR1 and CDR2 sequences are MNHEY and SVGAGI.

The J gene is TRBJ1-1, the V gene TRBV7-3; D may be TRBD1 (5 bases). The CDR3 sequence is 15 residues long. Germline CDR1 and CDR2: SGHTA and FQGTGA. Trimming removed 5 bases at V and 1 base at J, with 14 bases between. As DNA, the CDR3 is TGTGCCAGCAGCCCCCCTCCAGGGCGGAACACTGAAGCTTTCTTT. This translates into CASSPPPGRNTEAFF.

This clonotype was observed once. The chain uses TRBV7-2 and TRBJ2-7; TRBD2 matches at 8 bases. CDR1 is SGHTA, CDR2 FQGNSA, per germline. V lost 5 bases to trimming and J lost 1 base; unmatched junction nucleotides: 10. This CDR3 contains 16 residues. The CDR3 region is CASSTHAGGGSYEQYF. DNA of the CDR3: TGTGCCAGCAGCACCCACGCGGGGGGCGGATCCTACGAGCAGTACTTC. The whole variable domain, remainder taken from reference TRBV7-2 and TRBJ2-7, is GAGVSQSPSNKVTEKGKDVELRCDPISGHTALYWYRQSLGQGLEFLIYFQGNSAPDKSGLPSDRFSAERTGGSVSTLTIQRTQQEDSAVYLCASSTHAGGGSYEQYFGPGTRLTVT.

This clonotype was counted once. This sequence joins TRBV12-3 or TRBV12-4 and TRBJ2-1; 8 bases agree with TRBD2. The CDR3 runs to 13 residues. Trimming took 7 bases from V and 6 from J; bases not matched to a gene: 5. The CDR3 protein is CASNYGGANEQFF. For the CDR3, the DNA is TGTGCCAGCAACTACGGGGGGGCCAATGAGCAGTTCTTC.

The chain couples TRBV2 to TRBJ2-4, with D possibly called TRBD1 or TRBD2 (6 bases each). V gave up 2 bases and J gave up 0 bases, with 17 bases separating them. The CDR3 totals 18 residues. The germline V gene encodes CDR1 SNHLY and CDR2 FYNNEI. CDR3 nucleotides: TGTGCCAGCAGTGAACTAGTAGGGGGGAGTGAAGCCAAAAACATTCAGTACTTC. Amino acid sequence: CASSELVGGSEAKNIQYF.